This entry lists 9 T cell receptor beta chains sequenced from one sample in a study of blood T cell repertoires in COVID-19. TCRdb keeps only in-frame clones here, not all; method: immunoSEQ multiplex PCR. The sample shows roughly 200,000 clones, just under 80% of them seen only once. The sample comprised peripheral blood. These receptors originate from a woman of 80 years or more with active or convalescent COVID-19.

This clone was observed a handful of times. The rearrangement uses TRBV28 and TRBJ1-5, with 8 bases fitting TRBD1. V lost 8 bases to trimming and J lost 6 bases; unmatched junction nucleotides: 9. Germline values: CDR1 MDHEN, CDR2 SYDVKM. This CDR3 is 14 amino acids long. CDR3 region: CASQTGQGAQPQHF. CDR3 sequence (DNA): TGTGCCAGCCAAACTGGACAGGGCGCTCAGCCCCAGCATTTT. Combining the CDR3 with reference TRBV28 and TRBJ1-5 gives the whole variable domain DVKVTQSSRYLVKRTGEKVFLECVQDMDHENMFWYRQDPGLGLRLIYFSYDVKMKEKGDIPEGYSVSREKKERFSLILESASTNQTSMYLCASQTGQGAQPQHFGDGTRLSIL.

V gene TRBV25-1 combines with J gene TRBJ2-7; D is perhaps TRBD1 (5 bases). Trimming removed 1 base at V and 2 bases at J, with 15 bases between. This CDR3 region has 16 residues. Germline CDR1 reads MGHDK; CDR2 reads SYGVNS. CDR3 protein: CASSESSNRNAYEQYF. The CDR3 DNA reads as TGTGCCAGCAGTGAATCTAGTAACAGGAACGCCTACGAGCAGTACTTC.

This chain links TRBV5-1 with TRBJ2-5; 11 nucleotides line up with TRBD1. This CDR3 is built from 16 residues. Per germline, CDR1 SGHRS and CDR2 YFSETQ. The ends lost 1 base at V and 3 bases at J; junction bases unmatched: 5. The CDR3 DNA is TGCGCCAGCAGCTTGACTGGACAGGGGGCGGAAGAGACCCAGTACTTC. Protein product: CASSLTGQGAEETQYF. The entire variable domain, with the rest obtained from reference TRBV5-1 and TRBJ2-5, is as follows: KAGVTQTPRYLIKTRGQQVTLSCSPISGHRSVSWYQQTPGQGLQFLFEYFSETQRNKGNFPGRFSGRQFSNSRSEMNVSTLELGDSALYLCASSLTGQGAEETQYFGPGTRLLVL.

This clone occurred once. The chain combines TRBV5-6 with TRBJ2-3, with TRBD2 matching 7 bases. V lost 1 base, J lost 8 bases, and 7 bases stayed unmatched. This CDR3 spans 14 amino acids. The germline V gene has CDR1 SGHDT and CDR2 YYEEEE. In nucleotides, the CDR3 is TGTGCCAGCAGCTTGTATATGGCTAGCGGTACGCAGTATTTT. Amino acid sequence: CASSLYMASGTQYF.

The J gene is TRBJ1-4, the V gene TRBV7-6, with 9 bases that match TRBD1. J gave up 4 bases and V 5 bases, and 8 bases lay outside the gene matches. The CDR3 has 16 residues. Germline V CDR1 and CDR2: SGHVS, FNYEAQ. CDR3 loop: CASSLTGQGYNEKLFF. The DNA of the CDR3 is TGTGCCAGCAGCCTGACCGGACAGGGGTATAATGAAAAACTGTTTTTT.

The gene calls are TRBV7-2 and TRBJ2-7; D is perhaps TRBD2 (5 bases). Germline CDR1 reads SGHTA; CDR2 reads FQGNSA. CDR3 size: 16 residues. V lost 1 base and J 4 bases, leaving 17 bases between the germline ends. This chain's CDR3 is CASSLGPLEGTYEQYF. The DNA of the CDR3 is TGTGCCAGCAGCTTAGGTCCCCTTGAGGGCACGTACGAGCAGTACTTC.

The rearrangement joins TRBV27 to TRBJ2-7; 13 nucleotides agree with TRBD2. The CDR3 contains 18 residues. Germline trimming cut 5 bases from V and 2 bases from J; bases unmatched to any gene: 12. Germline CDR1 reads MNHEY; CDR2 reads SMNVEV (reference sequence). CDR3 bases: TGTGCCAGCAGTGGTAATGGGGAACTAGCGGGGGGGCCCTACGAGCAGTACTTC. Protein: CASSGNGELAGGPYEQYF.

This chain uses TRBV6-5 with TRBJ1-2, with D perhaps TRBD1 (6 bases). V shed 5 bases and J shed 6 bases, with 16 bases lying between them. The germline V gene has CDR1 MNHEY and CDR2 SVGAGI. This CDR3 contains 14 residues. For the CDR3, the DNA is TGTGCCAGCAGTAGGACAGTCTCTGGACATGGCTACACCTTC. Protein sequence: CASSRTVSGHGYTF.

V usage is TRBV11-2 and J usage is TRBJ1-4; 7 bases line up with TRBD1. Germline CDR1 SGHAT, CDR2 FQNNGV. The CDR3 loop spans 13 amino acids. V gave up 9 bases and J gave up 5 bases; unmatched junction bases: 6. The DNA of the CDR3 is TGTGCCAGTTCTAGGGGGCCGAATGAAAAACTGTTTTTT. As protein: CASSRGPNEKLFF.